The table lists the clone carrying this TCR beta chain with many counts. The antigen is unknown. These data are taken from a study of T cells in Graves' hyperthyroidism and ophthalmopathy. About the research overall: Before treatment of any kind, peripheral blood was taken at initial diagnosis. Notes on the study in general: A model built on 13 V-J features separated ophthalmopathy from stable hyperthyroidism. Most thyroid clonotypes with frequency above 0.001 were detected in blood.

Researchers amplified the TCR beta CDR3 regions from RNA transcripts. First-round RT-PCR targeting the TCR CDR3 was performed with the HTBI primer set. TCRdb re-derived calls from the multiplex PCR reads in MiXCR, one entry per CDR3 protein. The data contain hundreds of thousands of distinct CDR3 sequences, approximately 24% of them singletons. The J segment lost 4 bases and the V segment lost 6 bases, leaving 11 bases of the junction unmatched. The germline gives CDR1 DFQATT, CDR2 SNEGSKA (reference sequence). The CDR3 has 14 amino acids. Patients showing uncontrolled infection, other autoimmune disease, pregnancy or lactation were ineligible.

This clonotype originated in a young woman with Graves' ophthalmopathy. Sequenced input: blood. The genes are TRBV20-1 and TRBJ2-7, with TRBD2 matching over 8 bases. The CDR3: CSAAPGLVSYEQYF. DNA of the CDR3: TGCAGTGCGGCGCCGGGACTAGTATCTTACGAGCAGTACTTC.